The next 9 T cell receptor beta chains were all read from a single sample in a study of cytomegalovirus exposure and HLA in healthy donors. The PCR ran on 60 Vbeta and 13 Jbeta primers. Sequenced by immunoSEQ multiplex PCR; TCRdb stores in-frame clones only, minus some. The repertoire holds 210,000 or so clones, with more than 70% as singletons. Material: PBMCs. Receptors were obtained from a boy younger than 18 in good health and CMV-seronegative.

This clone was recorded only once. The gene calls are TRBV27 and TRBJ1-3, with 9 bases aligning to TRBD1. In germline, CDR1 is MNHEY, CDR2 SMNVEV (reference sequence). This CDR3 is built from 15 residues. For the CDR3, the DNA is TGTGCTTCACGTGCAACAGGGGGCACAGGAAACACCATATATTTT. Amino acids: CASRATGGTGNTIYF.

Only one count was recorded for this clone. The V and J genes are TRBV9 and TRBJ2-7; D is perhaps TRBD2 (6 bases). With 7 bases removed from V and 4 bases from J, the gap between germline ends came to 9 bases. The length of the CDR3 is 11 residues. The germline V gene encodes CDR1 SGDLS and CDR2 YYNGEE. The CDR3 DNA reads as TGTGCCAGCGGTAGCGGTTACGAGCAGTACTTC. This encodes CASGSGYEQYF.

V is TRBV18 and J is TRBJ1-5, with no clear D. Germline CDR1 is KGHSH and CDR2 is LQKENI. V lost 3 bases and J 9 bases, leaving 18 bases between the germline ends. There are 15 residues in the CDR3. The chain's CDR3 is CASSPGRFDSAPQHF. The CDR3 DNA follows: TGTGCCAGCTCACCGGGTCGGTTCGACTCGGCGCCCCAGCATTTT.

The table lists this clone with a few counts. The J gene is TRBJ2-1, the V gene TRBV5-4; 9 nucleotides line up with TRBD1. Germline V gene lookup returns CDR1 SGHNT and CDR2 YYREEE (reference sequence). The V segment lost 3 bases and the J segment 2 bases; nucleotides outside the gene matches: 6. The CDR3 runs 16 residues. The CDR3 DNA sequence: TGTGCCAGCAGCTCCAACAGGGGGCCCACCTACAATGAGCAGTTCTTC. Its protein is CASSSNRGPTYNEQFF.

In the case of this clone: The junction and the germline gene differ at one end; a read error may be behind it. The rearrangement uses TRBV19 and TRBJ1-2, with D maybe TRBD1 (5 bases). CDR1 and CDR2 (germline): LNHDA, SQIVND (reference sequence). This CDR3 region has 12 residues. CDR3 sequence: CASSREGMGYTF. CDR3 sequence (DNA): TGTGCCAGCAGTAGGGAGGGGATGGGCTACACCTTC.

The table lists this clone with a few counts. The chain links TRBV10-2 to TRBJ2-1; possible D gene TRBD2, 6 bases. The length of the CDR3 is 18 residues. V was cut by 6 bases and J by 3 bases, with 24 bases left in between. Germline lookup yields CDR1 WSHSY and CDR2 SAAADI. The CDR3 DNA reads TGCGCCAGCAGGAGGGGAATGGGTAGCGGAGTATTCTACAATGAGCAGTTCTTC. Encoded protein: CASRRGMGSGVFYNEQFF.

This clone was observed a few times. This chain joins TRBV6-5 and TRBJ2-7; a weak D match, TRBD2 (5 bases). Germline values: CDR1 MNHEY, CDR2 SVGAGI. This CDR3 region has 15 residues. V was clipped by 6 bases and J by 5 bases, with 20 bases between them. For the CDR3, the DNA is TGTGCCAGCAGCCTCGTAGGCCGGGAAAGGGACGAGCAGTACTTC. It codes for CASSLVGRERDEQYF.

The chain is built from TRBV13 and TRBJ2-2, with 9 nucleotides matching TRBD1. From germline, CDR1 is PRHDT and CDR2 FYEKMQ (reference sequence). V dropped 0 bases and J dropped 6; count of bases not matched to a gene: 2. The CDR3 is 15 amino acids. The CDR3 reads CASSLGQGAAGELFF. CDR3 DNA sequence: TGTGCCAGCAGCTTAGGACAGGGGGCTGCCGGGGAGCTGTTTTTT. The full variable domain, in which reference TRBV13 and TRBJ2-2 provide the parts outside the CDR3, is AAGVIQSPRHLIKEKRETATLKCYPIPRHDTVYWYQQGPGQDPQFLISFYEKMQSDKGSIPDRFSAQQFSDYHSELNMSSLELGDSALYFCASSLGQGAAGELFFGEGSRLTVL.

On this clone itself: This same CDR3 is encoded by further DNA sequences in the sample. The rearrangement uses TRBV30 and TRBJ1-2; no definite D call. The CDR3 is made up of 12 amino acids. Trimming stripped 0 bases from V and 7 bases from J, with 9 bases between. Germline assignment: CDR1 GTSNPN and CDR2 SVGIG (reference sequence). The CDR3 loop reads CAWSVGGFGYTF. CDR3 DNA: TGTGCCTGGAGTGTCGGAGGATTTGGCTACACCTTC.